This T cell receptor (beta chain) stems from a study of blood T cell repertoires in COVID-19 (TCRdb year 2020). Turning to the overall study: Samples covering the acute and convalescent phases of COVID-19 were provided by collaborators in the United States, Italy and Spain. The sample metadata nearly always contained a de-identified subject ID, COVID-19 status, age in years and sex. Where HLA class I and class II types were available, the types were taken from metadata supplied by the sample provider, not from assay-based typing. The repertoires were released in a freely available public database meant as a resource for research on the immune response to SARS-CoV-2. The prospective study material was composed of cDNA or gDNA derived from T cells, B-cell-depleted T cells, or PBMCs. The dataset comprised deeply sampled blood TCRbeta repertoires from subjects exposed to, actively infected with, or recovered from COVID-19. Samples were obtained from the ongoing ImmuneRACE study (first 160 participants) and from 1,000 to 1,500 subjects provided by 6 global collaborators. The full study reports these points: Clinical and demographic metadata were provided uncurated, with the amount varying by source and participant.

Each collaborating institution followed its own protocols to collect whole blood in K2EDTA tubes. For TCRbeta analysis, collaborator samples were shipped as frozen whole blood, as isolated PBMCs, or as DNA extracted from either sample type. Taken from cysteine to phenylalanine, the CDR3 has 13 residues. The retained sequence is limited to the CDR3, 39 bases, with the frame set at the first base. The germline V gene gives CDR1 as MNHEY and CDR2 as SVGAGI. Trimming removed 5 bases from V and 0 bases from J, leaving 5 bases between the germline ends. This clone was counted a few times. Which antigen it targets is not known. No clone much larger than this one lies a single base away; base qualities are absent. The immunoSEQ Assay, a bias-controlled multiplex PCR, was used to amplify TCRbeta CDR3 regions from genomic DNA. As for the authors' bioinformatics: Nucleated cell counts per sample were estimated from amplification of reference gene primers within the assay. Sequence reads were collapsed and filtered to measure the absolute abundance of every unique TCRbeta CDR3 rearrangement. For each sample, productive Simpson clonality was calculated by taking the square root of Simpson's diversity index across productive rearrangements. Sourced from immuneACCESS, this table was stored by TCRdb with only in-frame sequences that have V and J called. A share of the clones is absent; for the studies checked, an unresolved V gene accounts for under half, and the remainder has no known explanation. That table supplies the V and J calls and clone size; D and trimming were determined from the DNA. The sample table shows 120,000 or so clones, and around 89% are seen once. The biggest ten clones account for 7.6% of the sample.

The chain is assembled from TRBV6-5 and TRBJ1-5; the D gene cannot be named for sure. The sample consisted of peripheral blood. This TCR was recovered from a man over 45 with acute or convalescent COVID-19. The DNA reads TGTGCCAGCAGTCGGGATAGCAATCAGCCCCAGCATTTT. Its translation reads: CASSRDSNQPQHF.